This T cell receptor beta chain was captured in a study of vaccination and CD4 T cells after COVID-19. Study details: The cells were exposed to overlapping spike peptides originating from SARS-CoV-2, HCoV-NL63, HCoV-OC43 and HCoV-229E for stimulation. The study's findings and limits: Recorded median SARS-CoV-2-reactive clonotype numbers increased from 21 to 38 without reaching significance.

This clonotype was picked up a small number of times. Its antigen remains unidentified. The CDR3 has 13 amino acids. The germline gives CDR1 MNHNS, CDR2 SASEGT. Unmatched junction bases numbered 5, after V lost 5 bases and J lost 8 bases. Cultured CD4+ T cell DNA underwent sequencing with the Oncomine TCR Beta short-read assay. One entry per CDR3 protein, called by TCRdb with MiXCR from the PCR reads. The sample consists of about 26,000 distinct CDR3 sequences, around half of them appearing once. The treatment was: roughly nine-day PBMC culture with coronavirus spike peptide pools or control peptides (ViraFEST assay). It was with approximately 9.2 IU/ml IL-2 and roughly 10 ug/ml peptide pools that approximately 2 million PBMCs per well were cultured.

This sample comprised CD4+ T cells from blood, cultured in vitro, obtained before SARS-CoV-2 vaccination. This sequence joins TRBV6-1 and TRBJ1-3; 8 nucleotides line up with TRBD1. The origin of this receptor is a human donor who received a COVID-19 vaccine. The CDR3 sequence is CASSLGTGDTIYF. The CDR3 region has the DNA TGTGCCAGCAGTCTCGGGACAGGTGACACCATATATTTT.